Below are 13 T cell receptor beta chains sequenced from a single sample in a study of Ad26.COV2.S vaccination and SARS-CoV-2 variants. Treatment denoted: approximately 18 received Ad26.COV2.S at low or high dose, single or two shots; a few received placebo; per-sample allocation not given. Sample collection was performed on day 63 after the first vaccine or placebo injection. Here immunoSEQ multiplex PCR was the method, and the copy in TCRdb shows in-frame clones only, minus some. The sample carries approximately 300,000 clones, around four fifths recorded once. The starting material was peripheral blood, obtained in a trial of Ad26.COV2.S vaccine versus placebo. The receptors stem from a person aged 18-65 years who received the Ad26.COV2.S COVID-19 vaccine or a placebo.

The chain carries TRBV28 and TRBJ2-2; 9 nucleotides agree with TRBD1. Per germline, CDR1 MDHEN and CDR2 SYDVKM. V lost 5 bases to trimming and J lost 1 base; unmatched junction nucleotides: 23. This CDR3 spans 22 amino acids. CDR3 sequence (DNA): TGTGCCAGCAGTCCCCGAACCCCGGGACAGGGCTCTCTGGGCCAGAACACCGGGGAGCTGTTTTTT. Translation: CASSPRTPGQGSLGQNTGELFF.

V and J are TRBV5-1 and TRBJ2-7, with D unclear. CDR3 size: 14 residues. CDR1 and CDR2 from the germline V gene are SGHRS and YFSETQ. V was shortened by 5 bases and J by 3 bases, with 15 bases between the two germline ends. CDR3 in amino acids: CASRRWGINYEQYF. The DNA for the CDR3 is TGCGCCAGCAGGAGGTGGGGTATTAACTACGAGCAGTACTTC.

This sequence joins TRBV4-2 and TRBJ1-2, with D possibly matching TRBD1 (5 bases). Trimming stripped 0 bases from V and 14 bases from J, with 10 bases between. The CDR3 has 11 residues. CDR1 and CDR2 (germline): LGHNA, YNFKEQ. The CDR3 DNA follows: TGTGCCAGCAGCCAAGAGGGGGGTCCGACCTTC. It specifies CASSQEGGPTF.

This clone was seen just once. J is TRBJ2-3 and V is TRBV4-2; 8 bases are a match to TRBD2. The length of the CDR3 is 15 residues. Per germline, CDR1 LGHNA and CDR2 YNFKEQ. With 5 bases clipped from V and 2 bases from J, the junction kept 6 bases outside the gene matches. CDR3 in DNA: TGTGCCAGCAGCACCTCACTAGCGGCCACAGATACGCAGTATTTT. It is translated as CASSTSLAATDTQYF.

The chain recombines TRBV5-6 with TRBJ1-5; no firm D call. Trimming took 2 bases from V and 7 from J, leaving 7 bases between them. The CDR3 is made up of 12 amino acids. In germline, CDR1 is SGHDT, CDR2 YYEEEE. The DNA of the CDR3 is TGTGCCAGCAGCTTCGGGTGGCAGCCCCAGCATTTT. It translates to CASSFGWQPQHF.

The J gene is TRBJ1-1, the V gene TRBV27; 7 bases agree with TRBD1. CDR1 and CDR2 from the germline V gene are MNHEY and SMNVEV (reference sequence). CDR3 length: 16 residues. V shed 6 bases and J 2 bases; nucleotides not matched to a gene: 12. CDR3 protein: CASRPWSDRRNTEAFF. The DNA for the CDR3 is TGTGCCAGCAGACCGTGGTCGGACAGGCGCAACACTGAAGCTTTCTTT.

This clone was observed at least ten times. J is TRBJ1-5 and V is TRBV7-9; no definite D call. CDR1 SEHNR and CDR2 FQNEAQ come from the germline V gene (reference sequence). V lost 5 bases and J 5 bases, leaving 10 bases between the germline ends. This CDR3 spans 13 amino acids. CDR3 in amino acids: CASSDEADQPQHF. The CDR3 DNA reads as TGTGCCAGCAGCGACGAAGCGGATCAGCCCCAGCATTTT.

The chain recombines TRBV21-1 with TRBJ1-2; TRBD1 is the table's D call and was not checked against the DNA. TRBV21-1 is given as a pseudogene. The CDR3 covers 17 residues. This CDR3 is CASSKVTLQGRGYGYTF. CDR3 bases: TGTGCCAGCAGCAAAGTGACCCTCCAGGGAAGGGGCTATGGCTACACCTTC.

This sequence joins TRBV21-1 and TRBJ1-1; the table gives TRBD1 as D, unverified against the DNA. TRBV21-1 counts as a pseudogene. The CDR3 has 17 residues. CDR3 loop: CASTPREKGAQDTEAFF. The DNA for the CDR3 is TGTGCCAGCACCCCTCGTGAAAAGGGGGCGCAGGACACTGAAGCTTTCTTT.

The V and J genes are TRBV4-1 and TRBJ2-7; D perhaps matches TRBD1 (6 bases). CDR3 length: 15 amino acids. Trimming took 0 bases from V and 2 from J, leaving 11 bases between them. CDR1 and CDR2 (germline): MGHRA, YSYEKL. The CDR3: CASSQDPQGAYEQYF. The CDR3 nucleotides read TGCGCCAGCAGCCAAGATCCACAGGGAGCCTACGAGCAGTACTTC.

V gene TRBV27 combines with J gene TRBJ1-3; D might be TRBD1 (5 bases). Germline CDR1 reads MNHEY; CDR2 reads SMNVEV (reference sequence). CDR3 length: 16 residues. Trimming removed 0 bases at V and 2 bases at J, with 11 bases between. CDR3 coding DNA: TGTGCCAGCAGTTTATCCTGGGGGTCAGCTGGAAACACCATATATTTT. It specifies CASSLSWGSAGNTIYF.

The chain uses TRBV11-3 and TRBJ2-5; D is possibly TRBD2 (5 bases). Deletions cut 3 bases from V and 4 bases from J, with 18 bases between. There are 16 residues in the CDR3. In germline, CDR1 is SGHNT, CDR2 YENEEA. In DNA, the CDR3 is TGTGCCAGCAGCTTGGGTTTAGCGTTGGTAGGAGAGACCCAGTACTTC. It translates to CASSLGLALVGETQYF.

J is TRBJ1-1 and V is TRBV10-1, with a possible D match to TRBD1 (5 bases). Germline-derived CDR1 and CDR2 are WNHNN and SYGVQD (reference sequence). The CDR3 loop spans 13 amino acids. Trimming took off 3 bases at V and 11 bases at J, with 16 bases between the two ends. Here the CDR3 reads CASSEGWRGTAFF. CDR3 sequence (DNA): TGCGCCAGCAGTGAAGGGTGGAGGGGAACGGCTTTCTTT.